These 26 T cell receptor beta chains were sequenced from one sample in a study of blood T cell repertoires in COVID-19. Sequencing used immunoSEQ multiplex PCR; TCRdb keeps in-frame clones, though not all of them. The sample has roughly 200,000 clones; roughly four fifths are singletons. Specimen: peripheral blood. The receptor source for this set is an older woman with active or convalescent COVID-19.

This clone was seen a few times. The V and J genes are TRBV14 and TRBJ1-4; 9 nucleotides align to TRBD1. The trim removed 1 base at V and 5 bases at J, leaving 5 bases unmatched. The CDR3 covers 16 residues. The germline CDR1 and CDR2 sequences are SGHDN and FVKESK. The CDR3 bases are TGTGCCAGCAGCCAAGGCTTACAGGGGGCAAATGAAAAACTGTTTTTT. Translation: CASSQGLQGANEKLFF.

This chain uses TRBV6-6 with TRBJ1-3, with 7 bases that match TRBD1. There are 19 residues in the CDR3. Germline assignment: CDR1 MNHNY and CDR2 SVGAGI (reference sequence). V lost 5 bases and J lost 0; bases outside the gene matches: 16. CDR3 coding DNA: TGTGCCAGCAGTCTCCGACTAAACAGGGGACAGAGCTCTGGAAACACCATATATTTT. Protein: CASSLRLNRGQSSGNTIYF.

This chain links TRBV19 with TRBJ1-1; D is unresolved. Trimming stripped 1 base from V and 5 bases from J, with 11 bases between. From germline, CDR1 is LNHDA and CDR2 SQIVND (reference sequence). The CDR3 sequence is 14 residues long. The CDR3 here is CASSIGARGTEAFF. The CDR3 nucleotides are TGTGCCAGTAGTATAGGGGCTCGCGGGACTGAAGCTTTCTTT.

This chain links TRBV12-3 or TRBV12-4 with TRBJ1-2; D is unresolved. The CDR3 runs 13 residues. The ends were cut back, 5 bases at V and 1 base at J, with 8 bases in the middle. The CDR3 DNA sequence: TGTGCCAGCAGTAACAACATTAACTATGGCTACACCTTC. Amino acids: CASSNNINYGYTF.

The chain links TRBV6-5 to TRBJ2-7; TRBD1 agrees at 11 bases. The trim removed 8 bases at V and 5 bases at J, leaving 2 bases unmatched. Germline V gene data show CDR1 as MNHEY and CDR2 as SVGAGI. The CDR3 loop spans 12 amino acids. CDR3 residues: CASGTGGDEQYF. The CDR3 nucleotides read TGTGCCAGCGGGACAGGGGGAGACGAGCAGTACTTC.

J is TRBJ1-2 and V is TRBV3-1 (or the pseudogene TRBV3-2), with 7 bases matching TRBD1. This CDR3 comprises 15 residues. J lost 1 base, V lost 3 bases, and 5 bases had no gene match. The V gene's germline CDR1 is LGHDT and CDR2 YNNKEL (reference sequence). DNA for the CDR3: TGTGCCAGCAGCCATGGGGACAGCCATAACTATGGCTACACCTTC. It codes for CASSHGDSHNYGYTF.

This clone occurred a few times. J is TRBJ2-2 and V is TRBV3-1 (or the pseudogene TRBV3-2); 7 bases match TRBD1. Germline V CDR1 and CDR2: LGHDT, YNNKEL (reference sequence). V lost 5 bases, J lost 2 bases, and 8 bases stayed unmatched. The CDR3 totals 16 residues. The DNA for the CDR3 is TGTGCCAGCAGCAGACAGGGCGGATATAACACCGGGGAGCTGTTTTTT. Encoded protein: CASSRQGGYNTGELFF.

The J gene is TRBJ2-3, the V gene TRBV29-1; TRBD2 matches at 12 bases. Germline values: CDR1 SQVTM, CDR2 ANQGSEA. The trim removed 7 bases at V and 0 bases at J, leaving 8 bases unmatched. CDR3 size: 16 residues. Here the CDR3 DNA reads TGCAGCGCCCAAATCGGACTAGCGGGAAGCACAGATACGCAGTATTTT. It yields the protein CSAQIGLAGSTDTQYF.

The chain has TRBV24-1 and TRBJ2-1; 9 nucleotides agree with TRBD1. CDR1 and CDR2 from the germline V gene are KGHDR and SFDVKD. V lost 9 bases and J lost 7; bases outside the gene matches: 12. This CDR3 region has 15 residues. This CDR3 reads CATSRGGQGMNEQFF. DNA of the CDR3: TGTGCCACCTCGCGTGGGGGACAGGGAATGAATGAGCAGTTCTTC.

This rearrangement joins TRBV7-3 to TRBJ2-1; TRBD2 matches 8 bases. V lost 5 bases to trimming and J lost 1 base; unmatched junction nucleotides: 7. CDR1 and CDR2 from the germline V gene are SGHTA and FQGTGA. The CDR3 consists of 16 residues. CDR3 bases: TGTGCCAGCAGCACAACCGGGACTAGATCCTACAATGAGCAGTTCTTC. Its translation is CASSTTGTRSYNEQFF.

The J gene is TRBJ1-1, the V gene TRBV18, with TRBD1 matching 8 bases. Unmatched junction bases numbered 6, after V lost 1 base and J lost 5 bases. Germline V gives CDR1 KGHSH, CDR2 LQKENI. The CDR3 spans 15 residues. The CDR3 sequence is CASSPLYQGATEAFF. The CDR3 DNA reads TGTGCCAGCTCACCACTTTATCAGGGGGCTACTGAAGCTTTCTTT.

V usage is TRBV4-1 and J usage is TRBJ2-6; 11 bases fit TRBD2. Germline CDR1 reads MGHRA; CDR2 reads YSYEKL. The CDR3 runs 22 residues. The V segment lost 0 bases and the J segment 0 bases; nucleotides outside the gene matches: 13. The CDR3 DNA sequence: TGCGCCAGCAGCCAAGATCGACCGGGACTAGCGGATGCTGTCTCTGGGGCCAACGTCCTGACTTTC. Translated, it gives CASSQDRPGLADAVSGANVLTF.

The rearrangement links TRBV18 to TRBJ2-5; unclear D gene. The CDR3 spans 14 residues. The germline V gene has CDR1 KGHSH and CDR2 LQKENI. V was clipped by 3 bases and J by 5 bases, with 13 bases between them. The CDR3 loop is CASSPVSVRETQYF. The CDR3 DNA follows: TGTGCCAGCTCACCGGTTTCTGTCCGGGAGACCCAGTACTTC. Together with reference TRBV18 and TRBJ2-5, the CDR3 gives the full variable domain: NAGVMQNPRHLVRRRGQEARLRCSPMKGHSHVYWYRQLPEEGLKFMVYLQKENIIDESGMPKERFSAEFPKEGPSILRIQQVVRGDSAAYFCASSPVSVRETQYFGPGTRLLVL.

The chain combines TRBV3-1 (or the pseudogene TRBV3-2) with TRBJ1-1; D possibly corresponds to TRBD1 (5 bases). From germline, CDR1 is LGHDT and CDR2 YNNKEL (reference sequence). V lost 1 base and J 0 bases, leaving 6 bases between the germline ends. CDR3 length equals 14 residues. The DNA for the CDR3 is TGTGCCAGCAGCCAAGGGGGCGTGAACACTGAAGCTTTCTTT. Translated, it gives CASSQGGVNTEAFF.

This clone was detected only a few times. This chain connects TRBV6-5 to TRBJ2-5, with TRBD2 identical over 7 bases. Germline CDR1 and CDR2: MNHEY and SVGAGI. V lost 4 bases and J lost 5; bases outside the gene matches: 7. The CDR3 is made up of 14 amino acids. DNA of the CDR3: TGTGCCAGCAGTTGGGCCATGCGGGGGGAGACCCAGTACTTC. Protein sequence: CASSWAMRGETQYF.

The V and J genes are TRBV3-1 (or the pseudogene TRBV3-2) and TRBJ2-7; 8 nucleotides align to TRBD2. Germline CDR1 and CDR2: LGHDT and YNNKEL (reference sequence). This CDR3 comprises 13 residues. Germline trimming cut 5 bases from V and 4 bases from J; bases unmatched to any gene: 4. The CDR3 is CASSSGGPYEQYF. DNA for the CDR3: TGTGCCAGCAGCAGCGGGGGACCGTACGAGCAGTACTTC.

J is TRBJ1-2 and V is TRBV30; D not certain. Between the trimmed V and J ends, which lost 1 base and 4 bases, there was a span of 16 bases. Germline CDR1 and CDR2: GTSNPN and SVGIG (reference sequence). The CDR3 contains 15 residues. The CDR3: CAWSEEGRAGYGYTF. The CDR3 DNA follows: TGTGCCTGGAGTGAGGAGGGCCGAGCGGGCTATGGCTACACCTTC.

The CDR3: CSVVIAGGTGEQYF. In DNA, the CDR3 is TGCAGCGTTGTAATAGCGGGAGGGACTGGGGAGCAGTACTTC. The V gene is TRBV29-1, the J gene TRBJ2-7; 11 nucleotides match TRBD2. The CDR3 runs to 14 residues. Trimming took 4 bases from V and 7 from J; bases not matched to a gene: 9. CDR1 SQVTM and CDR2 ANQGSEA come from the germline V gene.

This chain joins TRBV20-1 and TRBJ2-5; D gene unclear. Germline values: CDR1 DFQATT, CDR2 SNEGSKA (reference sequence). The CDR3 totals 11 residues. V was pared by 4 bases and J by 2 bases, with 5 bases between. The CDR3 DNA sequence: TGCAGTGCTACTAGGCAAGAGACCCAGTACTTC. Translated: CSATRQETQYF.

The chain links TRBV7-9 to TRBJ1-2; D remains ambiguous. The CDR3 runs to 13 residues. Germline-derived CDR1 and CDR2 are SEHNR and FQNEAQ (reference sequence). V lost 2 bases and J 4 bases, leaving 8 bases between the germline ends. The CDR3 DNA sequence: TGTGCCAGCAGCTTAACGATGGCCTATGGCTACACCTTC. It codes for CASSLTMAYGYTF.

The gene calls are TRBV19 and TRBJ1-5; 10 nucleotides match TRBD1. The CDR3 is 14 residues long. The V segment lost 5 bases and the J segment 7 bases; nucleotides outside the gene matches: 5. Germline V gene lookup returns CDR1 LNHDA and CDR2 SQIVND (reference sequence). CDR3 sequence reads: CASSLRTGGQPQHF. In nucleotides, the CDR3 is TGTGCCAGTAGTCTTCGGACAGGGGGACAGCCCCAGCATTTT.

The J gene is TRBJ1-3, the V gene TRBV10-3; tentatively, D is TRBD1 (6 bases). Looked up from germline, CDR1 is ENHRY and CDR2 is SYGVKD. This CDR3 region has 15 residues. Trimming cost V 3 bases and J 4 bases, with 13 bases left between them. CDR3 sequence reads: CAISDPDSTGNTIYF. CDR3 bases: TGTGCCATCAGTGACCCGGACAGTACGGGAAACACCATATATTTT.

The chain is built from TRBV6-5 and TRBJ1-2; D is perhaps TRBD1 (5 bases). This CDR3 comprises 15 residues. CDR1 MNHEY and CDR2 SVGAGI come from the germline V gene. Trimming removed 4 bases at V and 3 bases at J, with 15 bases between. The CDR3 sequence is CASSSPGRADYGYTF. Written as DNA, the CDR3 is TGTGCCAGCAGTTCCCCTGGCAGGGCTGACTATGGCTACACCTTC.

The V gene is TRBV18, the J gene TRBJ1-4, with 8 bases lining up with TRBD1. The CDR3 loop spans 17 amino acids. V shed 8 bases, J shed 0 bases, and the junction held 11 bases outside the gene matches. Germline CDR1 is KGHSH and CDR2 is LQKENI. CDR3 sequence reads: CASAGTGRTATNEKLFF. The CDR3 region has the DNA TGTGCCAGCGCCGGGACAGGAAGGACTGCAACTAATGAAAAACTGTTTTTT.

The chain combines TRBV3-1 (or the pseudogene TRBV3-2) with TRBJ2-7, with D tentatively TRBD2 (6 bases). This CDR3 has 14 residues. V was pared by 4 bases and J by 6 bases, with 16 bases between. The V gene's germline CDR1 is LGHDT and CDR2 YNNKEL (reference sequence). The CDR3 bases are TGTGCCAGCAGCCCCCGTAGCGGATGGGGCGAGCAGTACTTC. Translation gives CASSPRSGWGEQYF.

The CDR3 loop is CASSLRDRGHGQPQHF. The CDR3 DNA is TGTGCCAGCTCACTTCGGGACAGGGGGCACGGTCAGCCCCAGCATTTT. The chain couples TRBV18 to TRBJ1-5, with 12 bases matching TRBD1. This CDR3 comprises 16 residues. Germline trimming cut 4 bases from V and 6 bases from J; bases unmatched to any gene: 7. CDR1 is KGHSH and CDR2 is LQKENI in the germline V gene.